This entry is about one TCR beta chain. Antigen: not known. The sample belongs to a study of T cell responses to AZD1222 COVID-19 vaccine. Clones were sequenced by immunoSEQ multiplex PCR, and TCRdb holds only the in-frame ones, with some missing. The sample records around 160,000 clones, around 90% being singletons. General study points: Targets within unmutated variant regions were reportedly found for nearly half of spike-specific TCRs. Clonal diversity was possibly underestimated; the donors were predominantly white British and more often female. Just six or seven AZD1222 recipients tested seropositive at baseline. The study sampled repertoires only after the peak T cell response.

CDR1 and CDR2 from the germline V gene are LGHNA and YNFKEQ. V lost 0 bases to trimming and J lost 4 bases; unmatched junction nucleotides: 5. This CDR3 has 15 amino acids. The TCR sequence derives from an adult in good health. Sequencing was performed on peripheral blood, taken on day 0 of AZD1222 vaccination. The rearrangement uses TRBV4-2 and TRBJ2-5; 7 nucleotides line up with TRBD2. The CDR3 sequence is CASSQENWEGETQYF. The CDR3 nucleotides are TGTGCCAGCAGCCAAGAAAATTGGGAGGGAGAGACCCAGTACTTC.